This entry describes one T cell receptor beta chain. What it binds is unknown. Lacking the conserved final phenylalanine or tryptophan, this CDR3 likely reflects a read error. It is unclear where the CDR3 begins or ends on the DNA, so no DNA is shown, and the CDR3 is as TCRdb lists it. TCRdb re-called the reads through MiXCR, storing one row per CDR3 protein. The table has around 530,000 distinct CDR3 sequences, approximately 25% seen once. The source of the sample is a study of T cell repertoires in cytomegalovirus infection. As for the study in general: Both a matching HLA type and CMV infection were indicated by public TCR beta signatures. Study-wide findings and caveats: Summed frequency of public TCR beta families distinguished CMV carriers with the relevant HLA. The ex vivo response was dominated by HLA-C-restricted CMV-specific TCR beta clonotypes.

Looked up from germline, CDR1 is KGHSH and CDR2 is LQKENI. The CDR3 spans 12 residues, counting both ends. This clonotype was sampled from a human donor in good health (CMV status not recorded). Some clones in this sample may be carry-over from other donors' samples. Sequenced: PBMCs. This chain links TRBV18 with TRBJ2-7. This CDR3 is CASSPGSETLFY.